The rows below give T cell receptor beta chains drawn from one sample of a study of Graves' ophthalmopathy and Graves' hyperthyroidism. Via MiXCR, TCRdb re-called the multiplex PCR reads, giving one row per CDR3 protein. The sample lists hundreds of thousands of distinct CDR3 sequences; 22% were seen once. Material: peripheral blood. The receptors were sampled from a woman aged 18-35 years with stable Graves' hyperthyroidism. Some clones in this sample may be carry-over from other donors' samples. CDR3s include the opening cysteine and the closing phenylalanine or tryptophan. The order of the fields is V gene, clone size, J gene, D gene, CDR3 protein, CDR3 DNA. The D gene is left open where the match is weak. Rows may omit the clone size; those that give it use once, few, many or a size class.

TRBV4-1,many,TRBJ2-7,TRBD2,CASSQDRASGRYEQYF,TGCGCCAGCAGCCAAGATCGGGCTAGCGGGCGGTACGAGCAGTACTTC
TRBV9,many,TRBJ1-2,.,CASSVAVSSYGYTF,TGTGCCAGCAGCGTAGCGGTCTCATCCTATGGCTACACCTTC
TRBV6-1,.,TRBJ2-7,.,CASSGTDSMYEQYF,TGTGCCAGCAGTGGGACCGATTCAATGTACGAGCAGTACTTC
TRBV10-2,many,TRBJ2-7,TRBD2,CASSGPAGGYEQYF,TGCGCCAGCAGTGGGCCAGCGGGGGGCTACGAGCAGTACTTC
TRBV14,.,TRBJ1-1,.,CASSQDPGMGEAFF,TGTGCCAGCAGCCAAGATCCGGGTATGGGGGAAGCTTTCTTT
TRBV2,many,TRBJ1-1,.,CASSVEGDTEAFF,TGTGCCAGCAGTGTGGAGGGGGACACTGAAGCTTTCTTT
TRBV30,few,TRBJ2-7,.,CAWSVGSHSYEQYF,TGTGCCTGGAGTGTCGGTTCCCACTCCTACGAGCAGTACTTC
TRBV6-1,.,TRBJ1-2,TRBD1,CASSPGQGAGGYTF,TGTGCCAGCAGTCCCGGACAGGGGGCGGGAGGCTACACCTTC
TRBV4-1,few,TRBJ2-7,TRBD2,CASSQDASGVYEQYF,TGCGCCAGCAGCCAAGACGCTAGCGGGGTTTACGAGCAGTACTTC
TRBV7-9,many,TRBJ2-5,.,CASSLAEGVQETQYF,TGTGCCAGCAGCTTAGCGGAGGGGGTTCAAGAGACCCAGTACTTC
TRBV28,few,TRBJ1-1,TRBD1,CASSQPGQGNTEAFF,TGTGCCAGCAGTCAACCGGGACAGGGGAACACTGAAGCTTTCTTT
TRBV28,many,TRBJ2-2,.,CASSLRTAGELFF,TGTGCCAGCAGTCTCCGGACGGCCGGGGAGCTGTTTTTT
TRBV19,.,TRBJ1-2,.,CASSMWSGLKNYGYTF,TGTGCCAGTAGTATGTGGTCCGGACTCAAAAACTATGGCTACACCTTC
TRBV9,many,TRBJ2-7,.,CASSVAGANYEQYF,TGTGCCAGCAGCGTAGCGGGGGCCAACTACGAGCAGTACTTC
TRBV19,many,TRBJ1-1,.,CASSITQVNTEAFF,TGTGCCAGTAGTATAACACAGGTGAACACTGAAGCTTTCTTT
TRBV11-1,few,TRBJ1-3,.,CASSSYRESPGNTIYF,TGTGCCAGCAGCTCATACCGGGAGAGCCCTGGAAACACCATATATTTT
TRBV28,many,TRBJ2-4,.,CASSLIGSGLAKNIQYF,TGTGCCAGCAGTTTAATCGGGAGCGGATTAGCCAAAAACATTCAGTACTTC
TRBV24-1,.,TRBJ2-5,.,CATSDALQGEGETQYF,TGTGCCACCAGTGACGCGTTACAGGGCGAGGGGGAGACCCAGTACTTC
TRBV12-3/TRBV12-4,few,TRBJ1-2,.,CASSYSMGVNYGYTF,TGTGCCAGCAGTTACTCGATGGGGGTTAACTATGGCTACACCTTC
TRBV5-6,many,TRBJ2-2,.,CASSLTRNTGELFF,TGTGCCAGCAGCTTGACGAGGAACACCGGGGAGCTGTTTTTT
TRBV6-5,.,TRBJ2-4,TRBD2,CASSYGLLAYANIQYF,TGTGCCAGCAGTTACGGTTTACTAGCGTATGCAAACATTCAGTACTTC
TRBV12-3/TRBV12-4,many,TRBJ1-1,.,CASSLTRWNTEAFF,TGTGCCAGCAGTTTGACCAGGTGGAACACTGAAGCTTTCTTT
TRBV6-4,.,TRBJ2-2,.,CASSESGTGGLFF,TGTGCCAGCAGTGAGTCGGGTACCGGGGGGCTGTTTTTT
TRBV9,.,TRBJ2-7,.,CASSPIGGTTYEQYF,TGTGCCAGCAGCCCGATCGGTGGGACGACCTACGAGCAGTACTTC
TRBV12-3/TRBV12-4,.,TRBJ1-1,.,CASARRRNTEAFF,TGTGCCAGCGCGAGACGTAGGAACACTGAAGCTTTCTTT
TRBV12-3/TRBV12-4,.,TRBJ2-7,.,CASSPRGAGDEQYF,TGTGCCAGCTCCCCTAGGGGGGCAGGCGACGAGCAGTACTTC